This TCR beta chain originates from a study of blood T cell repertoires in COVID-19. Turning to the study itself: Collection of acute and convalescent COVID-19 samples took place in the United States, Italy and Spain. T cells, B-cell-depleted T cells, or PBMCs provided the cDNA or gDNA that served as material.

The trim removed 6 bases at V and 2 bases at J, leaving 6 bases unmatched. This CDR3 comprises 15 residues. Germline loops: CDR1 KGHDR, CDR2 SFDVKD. In the authors' workflow: Reference gene primer amplification gave nucleated cell count estimates. Using immunoSEQ multiplex PCR, the repertoire was profiled, and TCRdb retains in-frame clones only, with some absent. V and J calls and clone size are those listed in that table; D and trimming were worked out from the DNA. The sample holds a few hundred thousand clones; about 87% are singletons and the top ten take less than 3%. Sequencing was carried out using peripheral blood. The TCR was taken from a woman in her forties or fifties with acute or convalescent COVID-19. V and J are TRBV24-1 and TRBJ2-1, with 7 bases identical to TRBD2. CDR3 protein: CATSSGGRAYNEQFF. The CDR3 nucleotides are TGTGCCACCAGTTCTGGAGGGAGGGCCTACAATGAGCAGTTCTTC.